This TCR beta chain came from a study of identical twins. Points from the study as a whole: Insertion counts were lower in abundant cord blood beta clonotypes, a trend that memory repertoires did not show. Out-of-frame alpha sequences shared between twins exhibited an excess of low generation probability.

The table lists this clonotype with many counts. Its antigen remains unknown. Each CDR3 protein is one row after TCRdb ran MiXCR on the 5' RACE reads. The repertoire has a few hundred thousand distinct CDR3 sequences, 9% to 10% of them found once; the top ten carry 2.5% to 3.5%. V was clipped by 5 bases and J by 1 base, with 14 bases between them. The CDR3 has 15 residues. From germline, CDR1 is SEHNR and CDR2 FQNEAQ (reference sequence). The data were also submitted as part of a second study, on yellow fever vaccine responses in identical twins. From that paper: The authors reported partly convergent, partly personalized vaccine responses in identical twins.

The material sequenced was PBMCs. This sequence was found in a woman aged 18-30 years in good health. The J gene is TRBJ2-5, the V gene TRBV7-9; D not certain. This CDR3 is CASSIPSPSQETQYF. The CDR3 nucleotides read TGTGCCAGCAGCATACCCTCCCCAAGCCAAGAGACCCAGTACTTC.